This T cell receptor beta chain was recorded in a study of blood T cell repertoires in COVID-19. As for the study in general: Spain, Italy and the United States supplied samples that represented acute and convalescent COVID-19. T cells, B-cell-depleted T cells, or PBMCs provided the cDNA or gDNA that served as material.

CDR1 LGHNA and CDR2 YNFKEQ come from the germline V gene. Trimming removed 1 base from V and 4 bases from J, with 11 bases in between. The CDR3 is 15 residues long. Data came from immunoSEQ multiplex PCR; TCRdb stores just in-frame clones and leaves some out. The sample contains hundreds of thousands of clones, about 83% of which appear only once. The source material was peripheral blood. The receptor was isolated from a woman aged 45-60 years with acute or convalescent COVID-19. The chain combines TRBV4-2 with TRBJ2-1; no clear D. CDR3 sequence reads: CASSQVETQYNEQFF. CDR3 bases: TGTGCCAGCAGCCAAGTGGAGACCCAGTACAATGAGCAGTTCTTC.